This T cell receptor (beta chain) stems from a study of T cell repertoires in cytomegalovirus infection. Study in general: Researchers turned to recently identified HLA-C-restricted CMV epitopes as well as well-studied HLA-B-restricted ones. TCR beta signatures that were public indicated CMV infection and matching HLA type. Study outcomes and limitations: Totalled public TCR beta family frequency picked out people who carried CMV plus the relevant HLA. Dominant in the ex vivo response were TCR beta clonotypes restricted by HLA-C and specific for CMV.

From the reads, TCRdb called clonotypes with MiXCR, one entry per CDR3 protein. The sample contains tens of thousands of distinct CDR3 sequences, under 30% of which appear only once. For this clonotype: Its antigen is unknown.

The CDR3 covers 15 residues. CDR1 is LNHDA and CDR2 is SQIVND in the germline V gene (reference sequence). Trimming cost V 2 bases and J 2 bases, with 11 bases left between them. The source of this sequence is a human donor in good health (CMV status not recorded). Some clones in this sample may be carry-over from other donors' samples. Material: CD8+ T cells from cultured PBMCs, obtained from culture after CMV antigen stimulation. The chain combines TRBV19 with TRBJ2-3; TRBD2 might be the D (5 bases). In DNA, the CDR3 is TGTGCCAGTAGTATATTGGGAGAGAACACAGATACGCAGTATTTT. Protein sequence: CASSILGENTDTQYF. The full variable domain, rest sourced from reference TRBV19 and TRBJ2-3, is DGGITQSPKYLFRKEGQNVTLSCEQNLNHDAMYWYRQDPGQGLRLIYYSQIVNDFQKGDIAEGYSVSREKKESFPLTVTSAQKNPTAFYLCASSILGENTDTQYFGPGTRLTVL.